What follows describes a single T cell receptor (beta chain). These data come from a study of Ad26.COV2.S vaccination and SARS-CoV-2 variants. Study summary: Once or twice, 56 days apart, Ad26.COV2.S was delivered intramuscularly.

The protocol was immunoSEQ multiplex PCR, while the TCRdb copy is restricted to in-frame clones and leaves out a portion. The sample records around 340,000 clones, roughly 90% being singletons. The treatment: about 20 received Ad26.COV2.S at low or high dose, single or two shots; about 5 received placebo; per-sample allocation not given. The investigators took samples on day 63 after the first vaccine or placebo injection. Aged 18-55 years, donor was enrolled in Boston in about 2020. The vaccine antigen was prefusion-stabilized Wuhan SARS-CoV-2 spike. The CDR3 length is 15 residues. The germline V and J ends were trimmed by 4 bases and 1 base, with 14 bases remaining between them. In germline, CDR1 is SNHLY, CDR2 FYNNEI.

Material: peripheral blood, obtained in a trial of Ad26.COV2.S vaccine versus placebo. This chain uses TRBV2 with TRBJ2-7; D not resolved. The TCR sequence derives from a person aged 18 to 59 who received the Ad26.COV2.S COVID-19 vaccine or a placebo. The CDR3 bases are TGTGCCAGCAGTGTGGGTGGCCTCAGATCCTACGAGCAGTACTTC. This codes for CASSVGGLRSYEQYF.